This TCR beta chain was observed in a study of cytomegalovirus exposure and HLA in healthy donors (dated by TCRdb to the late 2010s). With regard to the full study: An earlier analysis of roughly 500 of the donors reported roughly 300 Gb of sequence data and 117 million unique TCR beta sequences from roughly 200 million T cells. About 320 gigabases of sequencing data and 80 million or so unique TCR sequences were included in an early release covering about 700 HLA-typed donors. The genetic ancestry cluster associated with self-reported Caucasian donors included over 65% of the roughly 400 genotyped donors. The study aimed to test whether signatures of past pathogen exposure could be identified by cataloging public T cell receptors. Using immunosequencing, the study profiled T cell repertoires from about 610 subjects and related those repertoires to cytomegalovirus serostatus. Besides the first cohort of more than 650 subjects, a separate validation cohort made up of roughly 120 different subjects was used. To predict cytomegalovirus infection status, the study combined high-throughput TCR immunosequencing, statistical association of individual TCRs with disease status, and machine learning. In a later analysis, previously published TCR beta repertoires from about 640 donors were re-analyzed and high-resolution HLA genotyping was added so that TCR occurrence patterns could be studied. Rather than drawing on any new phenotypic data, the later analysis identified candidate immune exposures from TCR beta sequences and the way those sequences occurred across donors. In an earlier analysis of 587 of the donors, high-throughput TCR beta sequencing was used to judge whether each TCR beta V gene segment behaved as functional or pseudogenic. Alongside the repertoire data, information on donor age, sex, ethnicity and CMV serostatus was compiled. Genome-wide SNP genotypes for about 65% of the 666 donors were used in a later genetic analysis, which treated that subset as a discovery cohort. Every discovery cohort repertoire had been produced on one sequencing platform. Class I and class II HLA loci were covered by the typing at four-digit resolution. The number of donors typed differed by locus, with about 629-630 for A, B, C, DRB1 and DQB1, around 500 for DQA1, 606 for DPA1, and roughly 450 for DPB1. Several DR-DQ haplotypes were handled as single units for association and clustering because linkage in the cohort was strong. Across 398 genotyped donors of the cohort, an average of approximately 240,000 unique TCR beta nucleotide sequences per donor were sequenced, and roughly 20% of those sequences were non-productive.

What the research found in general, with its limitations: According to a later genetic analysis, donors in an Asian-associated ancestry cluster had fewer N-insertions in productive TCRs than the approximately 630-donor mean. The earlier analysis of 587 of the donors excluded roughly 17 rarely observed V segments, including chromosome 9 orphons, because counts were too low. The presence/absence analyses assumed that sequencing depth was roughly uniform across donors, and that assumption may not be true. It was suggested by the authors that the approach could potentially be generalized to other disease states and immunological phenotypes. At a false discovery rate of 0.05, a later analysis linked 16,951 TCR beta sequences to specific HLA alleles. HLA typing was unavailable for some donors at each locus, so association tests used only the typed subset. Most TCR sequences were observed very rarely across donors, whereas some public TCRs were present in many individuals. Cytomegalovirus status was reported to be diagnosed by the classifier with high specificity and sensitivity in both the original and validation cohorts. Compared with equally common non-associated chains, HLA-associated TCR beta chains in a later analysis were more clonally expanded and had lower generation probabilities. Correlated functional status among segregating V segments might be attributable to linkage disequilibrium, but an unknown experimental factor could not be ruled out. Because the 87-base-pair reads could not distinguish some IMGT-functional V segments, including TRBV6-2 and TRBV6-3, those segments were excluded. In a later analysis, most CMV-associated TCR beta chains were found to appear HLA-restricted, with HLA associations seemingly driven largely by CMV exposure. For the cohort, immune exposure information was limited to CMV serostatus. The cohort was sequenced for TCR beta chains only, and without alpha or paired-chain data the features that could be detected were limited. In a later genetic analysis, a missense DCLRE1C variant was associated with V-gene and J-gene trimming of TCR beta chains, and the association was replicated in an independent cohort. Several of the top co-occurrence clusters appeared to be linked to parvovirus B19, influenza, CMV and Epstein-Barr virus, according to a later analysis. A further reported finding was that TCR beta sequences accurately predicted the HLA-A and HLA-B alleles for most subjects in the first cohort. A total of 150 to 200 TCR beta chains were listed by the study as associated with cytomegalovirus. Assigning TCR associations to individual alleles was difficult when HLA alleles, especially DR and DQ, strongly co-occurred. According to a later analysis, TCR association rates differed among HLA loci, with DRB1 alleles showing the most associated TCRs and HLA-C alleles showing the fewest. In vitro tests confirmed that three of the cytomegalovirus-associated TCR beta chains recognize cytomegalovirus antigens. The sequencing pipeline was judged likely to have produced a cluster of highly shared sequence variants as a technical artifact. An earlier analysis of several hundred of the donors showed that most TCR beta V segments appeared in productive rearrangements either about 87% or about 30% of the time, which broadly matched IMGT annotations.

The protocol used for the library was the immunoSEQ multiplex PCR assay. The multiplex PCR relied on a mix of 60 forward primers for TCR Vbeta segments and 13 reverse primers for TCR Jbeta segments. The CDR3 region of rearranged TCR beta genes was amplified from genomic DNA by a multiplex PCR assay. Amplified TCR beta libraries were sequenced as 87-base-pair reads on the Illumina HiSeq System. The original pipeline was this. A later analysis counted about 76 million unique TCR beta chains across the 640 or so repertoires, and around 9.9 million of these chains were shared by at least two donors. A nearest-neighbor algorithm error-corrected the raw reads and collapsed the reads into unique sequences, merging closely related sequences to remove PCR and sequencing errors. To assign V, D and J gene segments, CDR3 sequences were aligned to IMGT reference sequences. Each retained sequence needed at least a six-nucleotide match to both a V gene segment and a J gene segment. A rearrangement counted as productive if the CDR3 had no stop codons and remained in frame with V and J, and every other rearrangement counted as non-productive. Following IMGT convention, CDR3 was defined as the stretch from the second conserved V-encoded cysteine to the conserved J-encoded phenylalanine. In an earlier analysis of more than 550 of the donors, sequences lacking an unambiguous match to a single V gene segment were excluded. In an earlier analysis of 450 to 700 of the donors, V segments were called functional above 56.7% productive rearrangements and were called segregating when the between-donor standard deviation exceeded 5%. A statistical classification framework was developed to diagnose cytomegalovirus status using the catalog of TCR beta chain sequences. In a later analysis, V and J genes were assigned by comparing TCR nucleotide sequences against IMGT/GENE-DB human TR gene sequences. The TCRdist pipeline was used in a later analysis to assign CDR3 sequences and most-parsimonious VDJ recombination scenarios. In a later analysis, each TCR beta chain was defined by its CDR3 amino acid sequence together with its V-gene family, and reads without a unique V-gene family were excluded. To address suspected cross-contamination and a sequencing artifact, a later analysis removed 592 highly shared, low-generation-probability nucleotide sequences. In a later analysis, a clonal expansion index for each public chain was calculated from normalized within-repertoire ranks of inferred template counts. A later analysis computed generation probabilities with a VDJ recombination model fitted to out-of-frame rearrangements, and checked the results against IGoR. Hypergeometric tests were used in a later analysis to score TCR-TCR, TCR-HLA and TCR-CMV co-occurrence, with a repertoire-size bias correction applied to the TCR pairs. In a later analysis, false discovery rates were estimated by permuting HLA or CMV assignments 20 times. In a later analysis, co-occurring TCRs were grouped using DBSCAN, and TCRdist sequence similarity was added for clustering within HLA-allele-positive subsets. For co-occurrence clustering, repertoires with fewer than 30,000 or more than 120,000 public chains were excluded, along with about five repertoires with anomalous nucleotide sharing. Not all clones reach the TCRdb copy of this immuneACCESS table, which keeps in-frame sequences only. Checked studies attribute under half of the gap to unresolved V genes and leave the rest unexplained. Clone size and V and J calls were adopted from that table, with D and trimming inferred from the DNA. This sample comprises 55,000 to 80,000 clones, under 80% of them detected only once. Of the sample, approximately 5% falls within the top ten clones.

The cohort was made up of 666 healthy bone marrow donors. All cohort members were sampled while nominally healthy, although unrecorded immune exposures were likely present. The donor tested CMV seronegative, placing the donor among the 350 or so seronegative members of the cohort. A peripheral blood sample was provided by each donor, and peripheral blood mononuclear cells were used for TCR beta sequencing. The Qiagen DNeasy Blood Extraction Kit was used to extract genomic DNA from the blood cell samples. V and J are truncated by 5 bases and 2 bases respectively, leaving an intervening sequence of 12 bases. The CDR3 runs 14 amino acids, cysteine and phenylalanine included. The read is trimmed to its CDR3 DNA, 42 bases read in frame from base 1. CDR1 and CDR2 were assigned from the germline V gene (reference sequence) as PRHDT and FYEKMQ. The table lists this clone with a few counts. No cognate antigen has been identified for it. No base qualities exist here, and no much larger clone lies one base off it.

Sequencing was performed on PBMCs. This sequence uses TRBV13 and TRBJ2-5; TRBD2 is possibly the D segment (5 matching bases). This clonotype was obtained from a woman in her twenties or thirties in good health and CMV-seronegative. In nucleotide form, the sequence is TGTGCCAGCAGCCCAGGAGGATCGCAAGAGACCCAGTACTTC. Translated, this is CASSPGGSQETQYF.